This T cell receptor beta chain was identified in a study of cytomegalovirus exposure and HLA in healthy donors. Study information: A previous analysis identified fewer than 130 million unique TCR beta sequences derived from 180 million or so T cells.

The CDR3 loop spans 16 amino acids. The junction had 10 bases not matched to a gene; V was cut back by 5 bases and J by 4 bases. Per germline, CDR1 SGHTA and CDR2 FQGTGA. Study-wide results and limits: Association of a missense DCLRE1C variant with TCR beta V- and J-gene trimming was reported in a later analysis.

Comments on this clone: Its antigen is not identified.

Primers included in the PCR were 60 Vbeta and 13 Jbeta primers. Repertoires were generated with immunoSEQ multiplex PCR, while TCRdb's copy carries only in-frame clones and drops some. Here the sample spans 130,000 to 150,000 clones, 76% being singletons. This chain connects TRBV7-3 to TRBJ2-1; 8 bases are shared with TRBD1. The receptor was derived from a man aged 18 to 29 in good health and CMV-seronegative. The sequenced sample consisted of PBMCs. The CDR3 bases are TGTGCCAGCAGCCCTCGGACAGGGCTGGGGTACAATGAGCAGTTCTTC. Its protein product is CASSPRTGLGYNEQFF.